The source of this TCR beta chain is a study of control samples from healthy donors and cancer patients. CDR3 length: 16 residues. The germline V gene has CDR1 MGHRA and CDR2 YSYEKL. Trimming removed 2 bases from V and 7 bases from J, with 18 bases in between. Generated by immunoSEQ multiplex PCR, the TCRdb table keeps only in-frame clones and is missing some. Of tens of thousands of clones listed, around 90% are singletons. This clonotype was obtained from a man aged 55 to 70 with head and neck cancer. The sample consisted of PBMCs. V usage is TRBV4-1 and J usage is TRBJ1-5; a possible D gene is TRBD1 (6 bases). The CDR3 reads CASSQTESRGRQPQHF. The CDR3 DNA is TGCGCCAGCAGCCAAACCGAAAGCAGGGGTAGACAGCCCCAGCATTTT.